This TCR beta chain was documented in a study of tumor-infiltrating lymphocytes in primary liver carcinoma. For the study at large: The patient population consisted of men and women between 30 and 69 years of age.

Unsorted bulk tissue, about 17-34 mg of it, served as the source for co-extraction of RNA and DNA. These patients lived with chronic HBV infection and had never been treated. Notes on this clonotype: One end of the junction fails to match germline, which may point to a read error.

Synthesis of TCR beta cDNA was carried out from approximately 500 ng total RNA with a constant-region primer. Sequencing libraries for TCR beta derived from three nested multiplex PCR rounds that used slightly modified ARM-PCR. Each of the first two PCR rounds ran approximately 10 cycles with TRBV1-TRBV30 forward and C-beta reverse primers. Each CDR3 protein is one row after TCRdb ran MiXCR on the multiplex PCR reads. Found here are some 180,000 distinct CDR3 sequences, roughly 80% of them singletons; the top ten hold 15% to 20%. This CDR3 comprises 14 residues. CDR1 is SQVTM and CDR2 is ANQGSEA in the germline V gene.

The gene calls are TRBV29-1 and TRBJ2-5; D uncertain. The specimen sequenced was tumor tissue from primary liver carcinoma. This TCR was recovered from a man between 40 and 49 years old with primary liver carcinoma and hepatitis B virus infection. CDR3 bases: TGCAGCGTTCAAGATGTCGCGCAAGGAGAGACCCAGTACTTC. This sequence encodes CSVQDVAQGETQYF.